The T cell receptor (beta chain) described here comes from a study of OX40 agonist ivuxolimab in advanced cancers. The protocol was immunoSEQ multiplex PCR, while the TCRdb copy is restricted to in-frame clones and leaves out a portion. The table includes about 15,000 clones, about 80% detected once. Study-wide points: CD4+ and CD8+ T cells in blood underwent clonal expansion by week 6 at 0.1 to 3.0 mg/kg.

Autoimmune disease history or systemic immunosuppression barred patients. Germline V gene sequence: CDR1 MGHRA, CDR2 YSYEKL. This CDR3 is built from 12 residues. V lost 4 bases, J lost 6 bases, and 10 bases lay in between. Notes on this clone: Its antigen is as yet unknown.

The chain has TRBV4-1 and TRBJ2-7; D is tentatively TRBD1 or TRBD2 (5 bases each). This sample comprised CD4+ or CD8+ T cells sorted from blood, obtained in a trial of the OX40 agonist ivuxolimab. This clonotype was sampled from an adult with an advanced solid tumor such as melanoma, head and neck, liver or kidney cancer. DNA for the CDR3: TGCGCCAGCAGCCCTTCGGGGACCGAGCAGTACTTC. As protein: CASSPSGTEQYF.